The 21 T cell receptor beta chains listed next were all sequenced from one sample in a study of graft-versus-host responses after intestinal transplantation. Antigens of these TCRs are unknown. Here immunoSEQ multiplex PCR was the method, and the copy in TCRdb shows in-frame clones only, minus some. The data show under 130,000 clones, roughly 93% seen once. The sample here was unstimulated CD8+ T cells sorted from spleen or lymph node cells, taken before intestinal transplant. These receptors originate from a human donor who received an intestinal transplant.

This clone was picked up a small number of times. This CDR3 reads CASSLALSSYEQYF. CDR3 nucleotides: TGTGCCAGCAGCTTAGCCTTGAGCTCCTACGAGCAGTACTTC. This chain links TRBV7-9 with TRBJ2-7; D is unresolved. Looked up from germline, CDR1 is SEHNR and CDR2 is FQNEAQ (reference sequence). This CDR3 spans 14 amino acids. Trimming shortened V by 0 bases and J by 0 bases, and 6 bases separated the two germline ends.

V is TRBV5-4 and J is TRBJ2-5, with TRBD2 matching 7 bases. From germline, CDR1 is SGHNT and CDR2 YYREEE (reference sequence). J lost 1 base, V lost 0 bases, and 3 bases had no gene match. The length of the CDR3 is 15 residues. The CDR3 region has the DNA TGTGCCAGCAGCTTGGCCGGGGGGATCCAAGAGACCCAGTACTTC. This translates into CASSLAGGIQETQYF.

The V call is TRBV7-9, the J call TRBJ2-3, with 12 positions matching TRBD2. Germline-derived CDR1 and CDR2 are SEHNR and FQNEAQ (reference sequence). The CDR3 contains 16 residues. V dropped 4 bases and J dropped 3; count of bases not matched to a gene: 5. CDR3 nucleotide sequence: TGTGCCAGCAGCTCAACTAGCGGGGGGTTGACAGATACGCAGTATTTT. Protein sequence: CASSSTSGGLTDTQYF.

This sequence joins TRBV6-4 and TRBJ1-1; D may be TRBD1 (5 bases). V lost 5 bases and J 3 bases, leaving 13 bases between the germline ends. The CDR3 has 14 amino acids. CDR1 and CDR2 (germline): MRHNA, SNTAGT. The CDR3 spells CASSTRRGYTEAFF. As DNA, the CDR3 is TGTGCCAGCAGTACCCGTAGGGGCTACACTGAAGCTTTCTTT.

This clone showed up just once. V and J are TRBV29-1 and TRBJ2-7, with TRBD1 matching over 8 bases. J was trimmed by 4 bases and V by 6 bases; bases with no gene match: 8. CDR3 length: 13 amino acids. Per the germline V gene, CDR1 is SQVTM and CDR2 is ANQGSEA. This CDR3 is CSVEGRDRYEQYF. In DNA form, the CDR3 reads TGCAGCGTCGAGGGCCGGGACAGGTACGAGCAGTACTTC.

V and J are TRBV7-9 and TRBJ2-5; the D is unclear. CDR1 is SEHNR and CDR2 is FQNEAQ in the germline V gene (reference sequence). The CDR3 is 15 amino acids. V shed 4 bases and J shed 5 bases, with 17 bases lying between them. For the CDR3, the DNA is TGTGCCAGCAGCTCCCCTATGGCCCCCCTCGAGACCCAGTACTTC. Translating it yields CASSSPMAPLETQYF.

The rearrangement uses TRBV19 and TRBJ1-2; 9 positions agree with TRBD1. The CDR3 runs to 13 residues. CDR1 and CDR2 from the germline V gene are LNHDA and SQIVND (reference sequence). V was pared by 3 bases and J by 5 bases, with 1 base of the junction left unmatched. The CDR3 coding sequence is TGTGCCAGTAGTATGGGGACAGGGTATGGCTACACCTTC. Amino acid sequence: CASSMGTGYGYTF.

The V call is TRBV6-5, the J call TRBJ2-3; D might be TRBD2 (7 bases). In germline, CDR1 is MNHEY, CDR2 SVGAGI. Trimming cost V 0 bases and J 5 bases, with 12 bases left between them. The CDR3 has 15 residues. The CDR3 loop is CASSYSGRGLDTQYF. Written as DNA, the CDR3 is TGTGCCAGCAGTTACTCTGGGCGGGGGCTAGATACGCAGTATTTT.

The rearrangement joins TRBV6-5 to TRBJ1-6, with D maybe TRBD1 (5 bases). This CDR3 is 15 amino acids long. Trimming stripped 5 bases from V and 11 bases from J, with 19 bases between. Germline CDR1 MNHEY, CDR2 SVGAGI. This CDR3 is CASSPTGNRGAPLHF. Written as DNA, the CDR3 is TGTGCCAGCAGTCCCACAGGAAACCGGGGGGCACCCCTCCACTTT.

This chain uses TRBV7-9 with TRBJ2-5; D is perhaps TRBD1 (6 bases). Trimming stripped 5 bases from V and 1 base from J, with 11 bases between. The CDR3 spans 14 residues. Germline V lookup: CDR1 SEHNR, CDR2 FQNEAQ (reference sequence). This chain's CDR3 is CASSGQGLQETQYF. The CDR3, as DNA: TGTGCCAGCAGCGGTCAGGGGCTCCAAGAGACCCAGTACTTC.

In this sample, this clone turned up a few times. The rearrangement links TRBV6-5 to TRBJ1-2; D is ambiguous. V was trimmed by 2 bases and J by 2 bases, leaving 12 bases between them. CDR1 is MNHEY and CDR2 is SVGAGI in the germline V gene. The CDR3 has 15 amino acids. In DNA form, the CDR3 reads TGTGCCAGCAGTTACGATGGGGTCTTCAACTATGGCTACACCTTC. Translated, it gives CASSYDGVFNYGYTF.

The chain combines TRBV5-4 with TRBJ2-1; tentatively, D is TRBD1 or TRBD2 (5 bases each). V lost 4 bases to trimming and J lost 5 bases, with 16 bases between them. Germline V gene data show CDR1 as SGHNT and CDR2 as YYREEE (reference sequence). The CDR3 runs 15 residues. CDR3 bases: TGTGCCAGCAGCCCTATCCCCCAGGGAGACAATGAGCAGTTCTTC. It yields the protein CASSPIPQGDNEQFF. The variable domain in full, with the rest retrieved from reference TRBV5-4 and TRBJ2-1, is ETGVTQSPTHLIKTRGQQVTLRCSSQSGHNTVSWYQQALGQGPQFIFQYYREEENGRGNFPPRFSGLQFPNYSSELNVNALELDDSALYLCASSPIPQGDNEQFFGPGTRLTVL.

The chain joins TRBV27 to TRBJ2-7, with D maybe TRBD1 (6 bases). The V and J ends lost 5 bases and 5 bases respectively, with 19 bases between them. Per germline, CDR1 MNHEY and CDR2 SMNVEV (reference sequence). The CDR3 loop spans 15 amino acids. The CDR3 is CASSLGFGTLDEQYF. The DNA for the CDR3 is TGTGCCAGCAGTCTAGGGTTCGGGACATTGGACGAGCAGTACTTC.

The V gene is TRBV7-6, the J gene TRBJ2-5, with TRBD2 identical over 16 bases. The CDR3 is 20 residues long. The germline V gene encodes CDR1 SGHVS and CDR2 FNYEAQ. V dropped 1 base and J dropped 1; count of bases not matched to a gene: 9. The CDR3, as DNA: TGTGCCAGCAGCTTAGGGTTTGGGACTAGCGGGGGGGGGAGCCAAGAGACCCAGTACTTC. This translates into CASSLGFGTSGGGSQETQYF.

V usage is TRBV19 and J usage is TRBJ2-5, with D possibly matching TRBD2 (6 bases). Trimming shortened V by 5 bases and J by 3 bases, and 13 bases separated the two germline ends. Germline V lookup: CDR1 LNHDA, CDR2 SQIVND (reference sequence). The CDR3 loop spans 14 amino acids. CDR3 in amino acids: CASSRLENKETQYF. The CDR3 region has the DNA TGTGCCAGTAGTCGACTAGAGAACAAAGAGACCCAGTACTTC.

The rearrangement joins TRBV13 to TRBJ2-5; TRBD1 matches 9 bases. Germline loops: CDR1 PRHDT, CDR2 FYEKMQ (reference sequence). The V and J ends lost 8 bases and 1 base, in that order; junction bases with no gene match: 2. This CDR3 has 13 amino acids. The CDR3 spells CASGQGSQETQYF. The CDR3 region has the DNA TGTGCCAGCGGACAGGGGAGCCAAGAGACCCAGTACTTC.

The chain combines TRBV2 with TRBJ1-4, with TRBD1 as a possible D gene (6 bases). Germline V gene sequence: CDR1 SNHLY, CDR2 FYNNEI. The CDR3 has 16 residues. The V end lost 2 bases, the J end lost 5 bases, and 15 bases lay between the germline ends. The CDR3 spells CASSEIGGRVNEKLFF. Written as DNA, the CDR3 is TGTGCCAGCAGTGAAATAGGGGGACGGGTGAATGAAAAACTGTTTTTT.

The rearrangement links TRBV11-3 to TRBJ2-3; perhaps D is TRBD1 or TRBD2 (5 bases each). V gave up 2 bases and J gave up 4 bases, with 13 bases separating them. Per germline, CDR1 SGHNT and CDR2 YENEEA. The CDR3 consists of 15 residues. As DNA, the CDR3 is TGTGCCAGCAGCTTAAACCGACTGGGGGCAGATACGCAGTATTTT. Translation gives CASSLNRLGADTQYF.

V and J are TRBV29-1 and TRBJ2-3; D is uncertain. V was clipped by 1 base and J by 6 bases, with 26 bases between them. This CDR3 comprises 18 residues. The germline CDR1 and CDR2 sequences are SQVTM and ANQGSEA. CDR3 residues: CSVEVRRFGKGELDTQYF. CDR3 nucleotide sequence: TGCAGCGTTGAAGTCCGCCGCTTTGGTAAGGGCGAGTTGGATACGCAGTATTTT.

The chain couples TRBV7-9 to TRBJ2-1, with 8 bases lining up with TRBD2. The CDR3 runs 12 residues. Germline CDR1 and CDR2: SEHNR and FQNEAQ (reference sequence). Trimming took 6 bases from V and 9 from J; bases not matched to a gene: 4. CDR3 coding DNA: TGTGCCAGCAGTGGAACTAGCGGTGAGCAGTTCTTC. This gives the protein CASSGTSGEQFF. The full variable domain, completed using reference TRBV7-9 and TRBJ2-1, is DTGVSQNPRHKITKRGQNVTFRCDPISEHNRLYWYRQTLGQGPEFLTYFQNEAQLEKSRLLSDRFSAERPKGSFSTLEIQRTEQGDSAMYLCASSGTSGEQFFGPGTRLTVL.

The rearrangement links TRBV6-5 to TRBJ1-1, with D perhaps matching TRBD1 (5 bases). This CDR3 contains 13 residues. Trimming cost V 2 bases and J 3 bases, with 7 bases left between them. Germline values: CDR1 MNHEY, CDR2 SVGAGI. This CDR3 is CASSYEGYTEAFF. As DNA, the CDR3 is TGTGCCAGCAGTTACGAGGGGTACACTGAAGCTTTCTTT.